The clone carrying this T cell receptor beta chain has at least ten counts. The data stem from a study of Graves' ophthalmopathy and Graves' hyperthyroidism. V lost 0 bases, J lost 2 bases, and 13 bases lay in between. Germline V gene data show CDR1 as ENHRY and CDR2 as SYGVKD. The length of the CDR3 is 16 residues. CDR3 regions of TCR beta were amplified from RNA transcripts. Investigators did first-round RT-PCR with HTBI primers, then second-round multiplex PCR. TCRdb re-derived calls from the multiplex PCR reads in MiXCR, one entry per CDR3 protein. Of about 700,000 distinct CDR3 sequences in the sample, about two fifths are singletons; the top ten hold over 2.5%. Excluded were patients with other autoimmune diseases, uncontrolled infections, pregnancy or lactation.

This receptor was obtained from an adult man with Graves' ophthalmopathy. Material: peripheral blood. The V call is TRBV10-3, the J call TRBJ2-5; a possible D gene is TRBD2 (7 bases). The CDR3 reads CAISESGGPVQETQYF. CDR3 bases: TGTGCCATCAGTGAGTCGGGGGGGCCCGTTCAAGAGACCCAGTACTTC.